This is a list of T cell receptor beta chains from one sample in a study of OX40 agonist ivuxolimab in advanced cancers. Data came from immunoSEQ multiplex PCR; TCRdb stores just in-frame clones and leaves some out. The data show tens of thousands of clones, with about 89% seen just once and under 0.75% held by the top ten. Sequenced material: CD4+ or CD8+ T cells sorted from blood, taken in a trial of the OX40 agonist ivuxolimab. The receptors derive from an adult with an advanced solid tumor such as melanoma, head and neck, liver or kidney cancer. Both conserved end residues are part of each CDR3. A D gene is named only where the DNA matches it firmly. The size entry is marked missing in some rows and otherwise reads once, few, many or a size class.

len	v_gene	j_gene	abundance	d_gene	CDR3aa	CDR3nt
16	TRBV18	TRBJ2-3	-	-	CASSPFPGSGTDTQYF	TGTGCCAGCTCACCATTTCCGGGGTCGGGCACAGATACGCAGTATTTT
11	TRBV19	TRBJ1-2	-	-	CASSRDYGYTF	TGTGCCAGTAGTCGGGACTATGGCTACACCTTC
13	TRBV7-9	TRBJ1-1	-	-	CASSFAQHTEAFF	TGTGCCAGCAGCTTTGCCCAACACACTGAAGCTTTCTTT
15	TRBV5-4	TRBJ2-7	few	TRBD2	CASSLGASGIYEQYF	TGTGCCAGCAGCTTGGGGGCTAGCGGCATCTACGAGCAGTACTTC
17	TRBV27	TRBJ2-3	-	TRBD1	CASSLSARAGGKDTQYF	TGTGCCAGCAGTCTGTCGGCTAGGGCAGGGGGAAAAGATACGCAGTATTTT
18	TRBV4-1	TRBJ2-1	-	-	CASSQESAGASWDNEQFF	TGCGCCAGCAGCCAAGAGAGCGCGGGGGCGAGTTGGGACAATGAGCAGTTCTTC
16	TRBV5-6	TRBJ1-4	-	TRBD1	CASSRDRGAPNEKLFF	TGTGCCAGCAGCCGGGACAGGGGAGCCCCTAATGAAAAACTGTTTTTT
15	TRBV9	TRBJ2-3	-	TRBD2	CASSQAAGPTDTQYF	TGTGCCAGCAGCCAGGCAGCGGGGCCCACAGATACGCAGTATTTT
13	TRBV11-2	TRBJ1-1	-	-	CASSLDVGNEAFF	TGTGCCAGCAGCTTAGATGTGGGGAATGAAGCTTTCTTT
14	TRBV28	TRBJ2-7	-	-	CASQPPRGLGEQYF	TGTGCCAGTCAGCCCCCGCGGGGTTTGGGCGAGCAGTACTTC
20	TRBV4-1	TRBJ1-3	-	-	CASSQELWAGATSTGNTIYF	TGCGCCAGCAGCCAAGAACTTTGGGCAGGGGCCACCTCTACCGGAAACACCATATATTTT
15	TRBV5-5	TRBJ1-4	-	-	CASSSLGRDREKLFF	TGTGCCAGCAGCTCTCTGGGCAGGGATCGGGAAAAACTGTTTTTT
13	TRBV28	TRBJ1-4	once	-	CASSFPFDEKLFF	TGTGCCAGCAGTTTTCCATTCGATGAAAAACTGTTTTTT
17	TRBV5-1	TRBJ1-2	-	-	CASSLGGTSGSNYGYTF	TGCGCCAGCAGCTTGGGTGGTACTTCGGGTTCTAACTATGGCTACACCTTC
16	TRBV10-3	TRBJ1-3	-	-	CAISVRDTISGNTIYF	TGTGCCATCAGTGTCCGGGACACTATCTCTGGAAACACCATATATTTT
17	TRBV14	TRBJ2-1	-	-	CASSQDVGVGGTNEQFF	TGTGCCAGCAGCCAAGATGTCGGAGTAGGGGGAACCAATGAGCAGTTCTTC
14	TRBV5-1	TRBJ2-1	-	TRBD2	CASTGTRLYNEQFF	TGCGCCAGCACCGGGACTAGGCTCTACAATGAGCAGTTCTTC
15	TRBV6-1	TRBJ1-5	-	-	CASSEASGGNQPQHF	TGTGCCAGCAGTGAAGCTTCGGGGGGCAATCAGCCCCAGCATTTT
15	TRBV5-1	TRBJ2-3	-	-	CASTPGAGGRDTQYF	TGCGCCAGCACCCCTGGGGCAGGGGGGCGAGATACGCAGTATTTT
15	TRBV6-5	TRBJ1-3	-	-	CASSYAAGPGNTIYF	TGTGCCAGCAGTTACGCGGCAGGACCTGGAAACACCATATATTTT
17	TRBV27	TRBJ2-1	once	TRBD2	CASSPRRAGGLGNEQFF	TGTGCCAGCAGTCCGCGTCGGGCGGGGGGTCTCGGGAATGAGCAGTTCTTC
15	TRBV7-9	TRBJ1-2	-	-	CASSSSDTQRYGYTF	TGTGCCAGCAGCTCCTCGGACACCCAGAGGTATGGCTACACCTTC
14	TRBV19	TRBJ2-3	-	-	CASSIPGTSDTQYF	TGTGCCAGTAGTATCCCCGGGACTTCAGATACGCAGTATTTT
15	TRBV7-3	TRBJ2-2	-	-	CASSPTSARTGELFF	TGTGCCAGCAGCCCGACCTCGGCGAGGACCGGGGAGCTGTTTTTT
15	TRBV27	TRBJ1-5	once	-	CASSFRSYSNQPQHF	TGTGCCAGCAGTTTTCGCTCTTATAGCAATCAGCCCCAGCATTTT
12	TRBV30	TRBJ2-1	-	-	CAWSVWDNEQFF	TGTGCCTGGAGTGTTTGGGACAATGAGCAGTTCTTC
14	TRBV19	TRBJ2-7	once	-	CASSKTGIPYEQYF	TGTGCCAGTAGTAAAACAGGGATACCCTACGAGCAGTACTTC
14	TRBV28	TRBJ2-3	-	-	CAITTLGGTDTQYF	TGTGCCATCACCACCCTGGGCGGCACAGATACGCAGTATTTT
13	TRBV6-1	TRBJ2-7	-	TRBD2	CASTVAGGFEQYF	TGTGCCAGCACGGTAGCGGGAGGGTTCGAGCAGTACTTC
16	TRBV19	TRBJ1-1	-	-	CASRPSGGGRYTEAFF	TGTGCCAGTAGACCCTCGGGAGGGGGGCGTTACACTGAAGCTTTCTTT
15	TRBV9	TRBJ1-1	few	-	CASSVVKGMNTEAFF	TGTGCCAGCAGCGTAGTAAAGGGGATGAACACTGAAGCTTTCTTT
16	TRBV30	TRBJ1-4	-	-	CAWSAPGRATNEKLFF	TGTGCCTGGAGTGCCCCGGGGCGGGCAACTAATGAAAAACTGTTTTTT
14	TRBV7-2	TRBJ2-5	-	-	CASSLNRDQETQYF	TGTGCCAGCAGCTTAAACCGGGACCAAGAGACCCAGTACTTC
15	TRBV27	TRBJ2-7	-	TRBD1	CASSFTEQGLYEQYF	TGTGCCAGCAGTTTTACAGAACAGGGGTTATACGAGCAGTACTTC
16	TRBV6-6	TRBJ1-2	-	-	CASSPIGAVFNYGYTF	TGTGCCAGCAGTCCGATCGGCGCGGTCTTTAACTATGGCTACACCTTC
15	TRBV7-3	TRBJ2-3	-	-	CASSLRATSTDTQYF	TGTGCCAGCAGCTTACGGGCAACTAGCACAGATACGCAGTATTTT
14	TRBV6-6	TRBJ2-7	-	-	CASTTRITSYEQYF	TGTGCCAGCACTACCCGGATAACTTCCTACGAGCAGTACTTC
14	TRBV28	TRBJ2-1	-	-	CASSLGEFGDEQFF	TGTGCCAGCAGTTTGGGGGAATTTGGGGATGAGCAGTTCTTC
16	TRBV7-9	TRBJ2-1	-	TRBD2	CASSLGLAGVGDEQFF	TGTGCCAGCAGCTTAGGGCTAGCGGGAGTAGGAGATGAGCAGTTCTTC
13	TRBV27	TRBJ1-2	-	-	CASSDPPYYGYTF	TGTGCCAGCAGTGACCCCCCCTACTATGGCTACACCTTC
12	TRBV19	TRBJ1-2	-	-	CASRHNNYGYTF	TGTGCCAGTAGGCACAATAACTATGGCTACACCTTC
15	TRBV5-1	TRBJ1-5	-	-	CASSLDGNSNQPQHF	TGCGCCAGCAGCTTGGATGGGAATAGCAATCAGCCCCAGCATTTT
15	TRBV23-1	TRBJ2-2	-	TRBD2	CASSLRTRHTGELFF	TGCGCCAGCAGTCTACGGACTAGACACACCGGGGAGCTGTTTTTT
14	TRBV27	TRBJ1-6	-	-	CASSLSGPDSPLHF	TGTGCCAGCAGTTTATCGGGCCCTGATTCACCCCTCCACTTT
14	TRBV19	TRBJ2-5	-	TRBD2	CASRPSGVVETQYF	TGTGCCAGTAGGCCTAGCGGGGTGGTAGAGACCCAGTACTTC
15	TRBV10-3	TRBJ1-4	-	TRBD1	CAISEGAGGAEKLFF	TGTGCCATCAGTGAGGGGGCAGGGGGCGCGGAAAAACTGTTTTTT
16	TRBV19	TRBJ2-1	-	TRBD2	CASTGGRESSYNEQFF	TGTGCCAGTACGGGCGGGAGGGAGAGCTCCTACAATGAGCAGTTCTTC
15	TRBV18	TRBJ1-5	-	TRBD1	CASSPGRQGGQPQHF	TGTGCCAGCTCACCGGGCCGACAGGGCGGTCAGCCCCAGCATTTT
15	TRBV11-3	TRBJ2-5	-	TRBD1	CASSITTGGAETQYF	TGTGCCAGCAGCATAACGACAGGGGGCGCGGAGACCCAGTACTTC
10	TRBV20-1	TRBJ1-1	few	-	CSAERGEAFF	TGCAGTGCAGAGCGGGGTGAAGCTTTCTTT
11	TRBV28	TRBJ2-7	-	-	CASSLEDEQYF	TGTGCCAGCAGTTTGGAGGACGAGCAGTACTTC
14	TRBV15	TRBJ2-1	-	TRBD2	CATSGRGAYNEQFF	TGTGCCACCAGCGGCCGGGGGGCCTACAATGAGCAGTTCTTC